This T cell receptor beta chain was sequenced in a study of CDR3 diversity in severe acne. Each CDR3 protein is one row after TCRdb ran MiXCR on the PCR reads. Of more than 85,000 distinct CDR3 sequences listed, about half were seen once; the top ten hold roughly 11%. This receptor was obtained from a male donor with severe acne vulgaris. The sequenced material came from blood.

CDR3: CAGKGHTF. CDR3 sequence (DNA): TGTGCGGGGAAGGGCCACACCTTC. The J gene is TRBJ1-2, the V gene TRBV2; D gene uncertain. The CDR3 consists of 8 residues. Per the germline V gene, CDR1 is SNHLY and CDR2 is FYNNEI.